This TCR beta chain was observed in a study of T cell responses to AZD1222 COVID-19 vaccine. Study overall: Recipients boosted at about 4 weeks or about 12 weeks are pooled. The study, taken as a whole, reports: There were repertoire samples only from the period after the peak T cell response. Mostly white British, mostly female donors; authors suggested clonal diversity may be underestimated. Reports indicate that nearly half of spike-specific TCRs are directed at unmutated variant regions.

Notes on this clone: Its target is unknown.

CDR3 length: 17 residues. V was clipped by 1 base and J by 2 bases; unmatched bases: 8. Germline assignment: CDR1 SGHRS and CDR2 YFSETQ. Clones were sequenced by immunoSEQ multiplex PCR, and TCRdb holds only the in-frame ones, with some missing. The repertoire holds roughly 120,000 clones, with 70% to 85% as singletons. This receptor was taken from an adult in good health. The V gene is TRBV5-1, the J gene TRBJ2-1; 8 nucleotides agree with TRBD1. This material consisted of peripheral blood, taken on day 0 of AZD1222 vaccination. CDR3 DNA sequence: TGCGCCAGCAGCTTGTTTACGTGGACAGGGACCTACAATGAGCAGTTCTTC. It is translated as CASSLFTWTGTYNEQFF.